A single T cell receptor beta chain is shown here with its context. MiXCR, run by TCRdb on the PCR reads, gives a single entry per CDR3 protein. Of approximately 19,000 distinct CDR3 sequences in the sample, approximately 50% were seen once. Samples came from patients with localized non-small cell lung adenocarcinoma. This sample was included in a study of CD4 and CD8 cells across lung adenocarcinoma regions. The CDR3 length is 15 residues. Germline lookup yields CDR1 MNHEY and CDR2 SVGAGI. This chain uses TRBV6-5 with TRBJ2-1; 8 nucleotides line up with TRBD1. Matching the DNA end better, TRBJ2-5 makes the J call doubtful. The sample comprised CD8+ T cells from the margin of a lung tumor. This receptor was obtained from a male donor with lung adenocarcinoma. The CD4 and CD8 labels of this study may be unreliable. The CDR3 DNA reads TGTGCCAGCAGTTCCCCCTCAGGGGGCTTGGAGACCCAGTACTTC. Encoded protein: CASSSPSGGLETQYF.